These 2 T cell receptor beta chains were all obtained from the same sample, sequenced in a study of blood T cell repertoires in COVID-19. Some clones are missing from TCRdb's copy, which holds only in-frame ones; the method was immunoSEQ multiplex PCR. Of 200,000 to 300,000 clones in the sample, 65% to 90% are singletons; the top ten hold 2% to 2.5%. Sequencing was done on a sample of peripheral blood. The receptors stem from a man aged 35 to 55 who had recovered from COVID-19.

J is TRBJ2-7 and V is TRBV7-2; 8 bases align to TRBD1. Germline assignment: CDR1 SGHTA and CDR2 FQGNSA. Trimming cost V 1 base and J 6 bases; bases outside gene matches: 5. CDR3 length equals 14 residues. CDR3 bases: TGTGCCAGCAGCTTAGATCAGGGGGCGGTCGAGCAGTACTTC. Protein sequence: CASSLDQGAVEQYF.

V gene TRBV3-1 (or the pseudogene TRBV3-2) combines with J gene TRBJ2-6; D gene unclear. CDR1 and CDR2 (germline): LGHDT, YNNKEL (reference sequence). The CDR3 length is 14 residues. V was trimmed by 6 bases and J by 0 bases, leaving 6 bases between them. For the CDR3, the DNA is TGTGCCAGCAGTCTTATCTCTGGGGCCAACGTCCTGACTTTC. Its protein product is CASSLISGANVLTF.